This entry lists 27 T cell receptor beta chains sequenced from one sample in a study of regulatory T cells in long-lasting Graves disease. Construction of TCR beta libraries relied on iRepertoire HTBI primers and on Arm-PCR targeting CDR3 regions. TCRdb processed the multiplex PCR reads anew with MiXCR; each CDR3 protein has one entry. Among roughly 520,000 distinct CDR3 sequences, 9.5% to 15% were seen once, and the ten largest hold over 7%. Regarding time point: newly diagnosed GD, antithyroid drugs for less than 3 months. TCR sequences were obtained from RNA taken from PBMCs. The sample was also reused in another study, on T cells in Graves' hyperthyroidism and ophthalmopathy.

The sequencing here drew on peripheral blood mononuclear cells (PBMCs), taken at new diagnosis, from a patient treated with antithyroid drugs. These TCRs come from a woman aged 25 to 39 with Graves disease.

This clonotype was seen only a few times. The chain has TRBV20-1 and TRBJ2-2, with 10 bases matching TRBD2. CDR3 length equals 18 residues. Germline-derived CDR1 and CDR2 are DFQATT and SNEGSKA (reference sequence). V was pared by 1 base and J by 4 bases, with 12 bases of the junction left unmatched. The CDR3 DNA reads TGCAGTGCTAGAGGACAATCCTCTAGCGGGAGTATCACCGGGGAGCTGTTTTTT. This encodes CSARGQSSSGSITGELFF.

In its sample, this clonotype was seen many times. V gene TRBV30 combines with J gene TRBJ2-5; D is uncertain. This CDR3 is built from 11 residues. Per germline, CDR1 GTSNPN and CDR2 SVGIG (reference sequence). V lost 3 bases and J 5 bases, leaving 7 bases between the germline ends. This CDR3 reads CAWSRPETQYF. The CDR3 DNA reads as TGTGCCTGGAGCAGGCCGGAGACCCAGTACTTC.

The chain has TRBV7-9 and TRBJ2-1; TRBD2 agrees at 9 bases. Losses at the gene ends were 5 bases for V and 8 bases for J; bases not matched to a gene: 7. The germline gives CDR1 SEHNR, CDR2 FQNEAQ (reference sequence). The CDR3 loop spans 14 amino acids. In nucleotides, the CDR3 is TGTGCCAGCAGCCTTCTAGCGGGAAAGGATGAGCAGTTCTTC. It codes for CASSLLAGKDEQFF.

The V call is TRBV3-1, the J call TRBJ2-3, with no clear D. From germline, CDR1 is LGHDT and CDR2 YNNKEL (reference sequence). The CDR3 has 15 amino acids. V was cut by 4 bases and J by 6 bases, with 17 bases left in between. For the CDR3, the DNA is TGTGCCAGCAGCCCCAAACAGTACGCCAGGGATACGCAGTATTTT. It yields the protein CASSPKQYARDTQYF.

Only one count was recorded for this clonotype. Given a much more abundant clone one base away, this may be a read error. This chain links TRBV12-3 or TRBV12-4 with TRBJ1-2, with D perhaps TRBD1 (5 bases). Trimming cost V 4 bases and J 2 bases, with 8 bases left between them. CDR3 length equals 13 residues. The CDR3 spells CASSWAGNYGYTF. For the CDR3, the DNA is TGTGCCAGCAGTTGGGCAGGGAACTATGGCTACACCTTC.

The chain uses TRBV7-9 and TRBJ2-1, with D perhaps being TRBD1 or TRBD2 (7 bases each). Trimming took 3 bases from V and 6 from J, leaving 15 bases between them. The length of the CDR3 is 15 residues. Looked up from germline, CDR1 is SEHNR and CDR2 is FQNEAQ (reference sequence). CDR3 amino acids: CASSLGGTVLNEQFF. In nucleotides, the CDR3 is TGTGCCAGCAGCTTGGGGGGGACAGTCCTCAATGAGCAGTTCTTC.

This clonotype showed up many times. This chain joins TRBV2 and TRBJ1-5, with TRBD1 as a possible D gene (5 bases). This CDR3 has 15 amino acids. The V end lost 2 bases, the J end lost 0 bases, and 8 bases lay between the germline ends. The germline V gene has CDR1 SNHLY and CDR2 FYNNEI. This CDR3 is CASSENRISNQPQHF. CDR3 DNA: TGTGCCAGCAGTGAAAACAGGATTAGCAATCAGCCCCAGCATTTT. The full variable domain, its missing parts supplied by reference TRBV2 and TRBJ1-5, is EPEVTQTPSHQVTQMGQEVILRCVPISNHLYFYWYRQILGQKVEFLVSFYNNEISEKSEIFDDQFSVERPDGSNFTLKIRSTKLEDSAMYFCASSENRISNQPQHFGDGTRLSIL.

As to this clonotype: It may be a read error: a sequence one base away is much more abundant. The chain combines TRBV12-3 or TRBV12-4 with TRBJ2-5; D is ambiguous. TRBJ2-1 explains the end of the DNA better; the J call may be wrong. The CDR3 is 15 residues long. CDR3 bases: TGTGACAGCAGTTTAAGGCTAGGCACCTACAATGAGCAGTTCTTC. It codes for CDSSLRLGTYNEQFF.

There are many counts of this clonotype. This rearrangement joins TRBV6-9 to TRBJ2-7; D not resolved. The V end lost 4 bases, the J end lost 6 bases, and 13 bases lay between the germline ends. Germline lookup yields CDR1 MNHGY and CDR2 SVAAGI. The CDR3 has 13 amino acids. CDR3 in amino acids: CASSSPPFGEQYF. CDR3 nucleotide sequence: TGTGCCAGCAGTTCCCCCCCCTTCGGCGAGCAGTACTTC.

This clonotype appeared many times. The CDR3 sequence: CASSPSGSPGLAVPGELFF. The CDR3 DNA reads as TGTGCCAGCAGTCCATCCGGTTCGCCGGGACTAGCCGTCCCCGGGGAGCTGTTTTTT. This chain uses TRBV28 with TRBJ2-2; 9 bases are a match to TRBD2. Per the germline V gene, CDR1 is MDHEN and CDR2 is SYDVKM. The CDR3 spans 19 residues. Germline trimming cut 5 bases from V and 6 bases from J; bases unmatched to any gene: 19.

The chain recombines TRBV20-1 with TRBJ1-2; TRBD1 is a possible D gene (5 bases). V dropped 1 base and J dropped 1 base, with 7 bases sitting between them. This CDR3 contains 13 residues. Germline CDR1 DFQATT, CDR2 SNEGSKA (reference sequence). The CDR3, as DNA: TGCAGTGCTAGAGTGGGGGTTAACTATGGCTACACCTTC. Its protein product is CSARVGVNYGYTF.

This clonotype has more than one count but fewer than ten. The genes are TRBV7-9 and TRBJ2-5, with no clear D. This CDR3 comprises 14 residues. V lost 2 bases and J lost 0, with 7 bases in between. The germline gives CDR1 SEHNR, CDR2 FQNEAQ (reference sequence). This chain's CDR3 is CASSLRSYQETQYF. The DNA of the CDR3 is TGTGCCAGCAGCTTACGGTCGTACCAAGAGACCCAGTACTTC.

The rearrangement uses TRBV6-1 and TRBJ2-7; D is ambiguous. The V end lost 5 bases, the J end lost 2 bases, and 13 bases lay between the germline ends. Germline loops: CDR1 MNHNS, CDR2 SASEGT. The CDR3 sequence is 14 residues long. The DNA of the CDR3 is TGTGCCAGCAGTCGAATCACTGGGGCCTACGAGCAGTACTTC. Its translation: CASSRITGAYEQYF.

In this sample, this clonotype turned up many times. This chain uses TRBV2 with TRBJ2-5; possibly TRBD1 or TRBD2 for D (6 bases each). The germline gives CDR1 SNHLY, CDR2 FYNNEI. V lost 4 bases and J lost 10, with 13 bases in between. The CDR3 extends over 12 amino acids. Here the CDR3 DNA reads TGTGCCAGCAGTGGGACAGCGGGCCACCAGTACTTC. This encodes CASSGTAGHQYF.

This clonotype was seen many times. V is TRBV2 and J is TRBJ2-5; tentatively, D is TRBD1 (5 bases). The CDR3 extends over 17 amino acids. Deletions cut 5 bases from V and 5 bases from J, with 24 bases between. Germline CDR1 SNHLY, CDR2 FYNNEI. The CDR3 sequence is CASSIDRYTGSGETQYF. In DNA, the CDR3 is TGTGCCAGCAGTATTGATCGTTATACAGGCTCCGGGGAGACCCAGTACTTC.

There are many counts of this clonotype. The chain joins TRBV20-1 to TRBJ2-1, with D possibly being TRBD2 (5 bases). Germline V lookup: CDR1 DFQATT, CDR2 SNEGSKA (reference sequence). V lost 6 bases and J 2 bases, leaving 11 bases between the germline ends. The CDR3 sequence is 13 residues long. CDR3 nucleotide sequence: TGCAGTGCCCGCGGGCCGGCCTACAATGAGCAGTTCTTC. Its protein is CSARGPAYNEQFF.

Note on this clonotype: This clone may be a read error of a much larger clone one base away. The V gene is TRBV30, the J gene TRBJ2-3, with D possibly being TRBD2 (5 bases). This CDR3 contains 17 residues. Per the germline V gene, CDR1 is GTSNPN and CDR2 is SVGIG (reference sequence). CDR3 loop: CAWIPTPGGPFTDRQYF. The DNA for the CDR3 is TGTGCCTGGATCCCAACGCCGGGCGGGCCATTCACAGATAGGCAGTATTTT.

This clonotype came up many times. V is TRBV10-3 and J is TRBJ1-2; D gene ambiguous. The V gene lost 11 bases and the J gene lost 6 bases, with 25 bases spanning the gap. The length of the CDR3 is 15 residues. Per the germline V gene, CDR1 is ENHRY and CDR2 is SYGVKD. CDR3 DNA: TGTGCCTCTCTTCAACCCCAGACTCCCCTTAATGGCTACACCTTC. Protein sequence: CASLQPQTPLNGYTF.

This clonotype was counted many times. The chain carries TRBV20-1 and TRBJ2-1; possible D gene TRBD2, 6 bases. V lost 5 bases to trimming and J lost 5 bases, with 10 bases between them. The germline V gene has CDR1 DFQATT and CDR2 SNEGSKA (reference sequence). The CDR3 is 12 residues long. The CDR3 protein is CSARDLNNEQFF. As DNA, the CDR3 is TGCAGTGCTCGGGACTTAAACAATGAGCAGTTCTTC.

V is TRBV15 and J is TRBJ2-1; D may be TRBD1 or TRBD2 (5 bases each). Germline loops: CDR1 LNHNV, CDR2 YYDKDF (reference sequence). This CDR3 region has 13 residues. Trimming removed 4 bases from V and 10 bases from J, with 14 bases in between. Written as DNA, the CDR3 is TGTGCCACCAGCATTACCGGGACCTACGAGCAGTTCTTC. Translating it yields CATSITGTYEQFF.

V usage is TRBV5-1 and J usage is TRBJ2-5, with D perhaps given as TRBD1 or TRBD2 (5 bases each). V gave up 1 base and J gave up 4 bases, with 23 bases separating them. The CDR3 loop spans 18 amino acids. CDR1 SGHRS and CDR2 YFSETQ come from the germline V gene. CDR3 amino acids: CASSLSPIGDLRGETQYF. For the CDR3, the DNA is TGCGCCAGCAGCTTGTCTCCAATCGGGGACCTTAGGGGAGAGACCCAGTACTTC.

The chain recombines TRBV4-3 with TRBJ2-7, with D perhaps TRBD1 (6 bases). The CDR3 totals 15 residues. Trimming took off 1 base at V and 0 bases at J, with 10 bases between the two ends. The germline V gene has CDR1 LGHNA and CDR2 YSLEER. The CDR3 coding sequence is TGCGCCAGCAGCCAAGGCTTGGACAGCTCCTACGAGCAGTACTTC. This translates into CASSQGLDSSYEQYF.

This clonotype was seen just once. The chain links TRBV12-3 or TRBV12-4 to TRBJ1-1; D gene unclear. The CDR3 runs 13 residues. V was shortened by 3 bases and J by 6 bases, with 11 bases between the two germline ends. The CDR3 loop reads CASSLILFAEAFF. The CDR3 nucleotides read TGTGCCAGCAGTTTGATCTTGTTCGCTGAAGCTTTCTTT.

V usage is TRBV19 and J usage is TRBJ1-1, with D possibly being TRBD1 (5 bases). Trimming left V 5 bases short and J 0 bases short, with 10 bases between. CDR1 LNHDA and CDR2 SQIVND come from the germline V gene (reference sequence). The CDR3 is 14 amino acids. The CDR3 nucleotides are TGTGCCAGTAGTGTGGGACCTTTGAACACTGAAGCTTTCTTT. It encodes CASSVGPLNTEAFF.

The chain links TRBV6-1 to TRBJ2-7; 7 positions agree with TRBD2. The CDR3 runs 15 residues. CDR1 MNHNS and CDR2 SASEGT come from the germline V gene. Trimming removed 6 bases from V and 2 bases from J; junction bases left unmatched: 10. This chain's CDR3 is CASRPRAGAPYEQYF. The CDR3 bases are TGTGCCAGCAGACCGCGGGCGGGAGCCCCCTACGAGCAGTACTTC.

The table lists this clonotype with a few counts. The chain uses TRBV7-8 and TRBJ2-4; possibly TRBD1 or TRBD2 for D (5 bases each). The length of the CDR3 is 14 residues. CDR1 SGHVS and CDR2 FQNEAQ come from the germline V gene. V was clipped by 3 bases and J by 6 bases, with 12 bases between them. This chain's CDR3 is CASSLGTELNIQYF. DNA of the CDR3: TGTGCCAGCAGCTTGGGGACGGAGTTAAACATTCAGTACTTC.

The CDR3 nucleotides are TGTGCCAGCAGCCCCAACAAGGCGAACACTGAAGCTTTCTTT. Translated: CASSPNKANTEAFF. This chain uses TRBV7-3 with TRBJ1-1; no clear D gene. Germline CDR1 is SGHTA and CDR2 is FQGTGA. Trimming stripped 5 bases from V and 1 base from J, with 11 bases between. The CDR3 spans 14 residues. The full variable domain, in which reference TRBV7-3 and TRBJ1-1 provide the parts outside the CDR3, is GAGVSQTPSNKVTEKGKYVELRCDPISGHTALYWYRQSLGQGPEFLIYFQGTGAADDSGLPNDRFFAVRPEGSVSTLKIQRTERGDSAVYLCASSPNKANTEAFFGQGTRLTVV.